Shown below are 22 T cell receptor beta chains from a single sample sequenced in a study of T cell responses to AZD1222 COVID-19 vaccine. Profiled with immunoSEQ multiplex PCR; TCRdb holds only in-frame clones, not every one. The profile shows fewer than 200,000 clones, 85% to 90% of them singletons. This specimen consisted of peripheral blood, obtained 28 days after the second AZD1222 dose. All receptors derive from an adult who received the AZD1222 COVID-19 vaccine.

This clone appeared once. This chain uses TRBV27 with TRBJ2-7, with TRBD2 matching 9 bases. This CDR3 region has 15 residues. Germline CDR1 and CDR2: MNHEY and SMNVEV (reference sequence). V was clipped by 4 bases and J by 2 bases; unmatched bases: 6. CDR3 bases: TGTGCCAGCAGTTCCCGACTAGCGGCTGCCTACGAGCAGTACTTC. The encoded protein is CASSSRLAAAYEQYF.

This chain uses TRBV10-1 with TRBJ1-1, with D maybe TRBD1 (6 bases). The germline CDR1 and CDR2 sequences are WNHNN and SYGVQD (reference sequence). The V and J ends lost 3 bases and 8 bases respectively, with 22 bases between them. CDR3 length: 16 amino acids. The CDR3 region is CASSDGRDRAGEEAFF. CDR3 DNA: TGCGCCAGCAGTGATGGCCGCGATAGGGCAGGGGAAGAAGCTTTCTTT.

The J gene is TRBJ2-1, the V gene TRBV19; 9 bases are a match to TRBD1. The trim removed 4 bases at V and 1 base at J, leaving 5 bases unmatched. Germline CDR1 is LNHDA and CDR2 is SQIVND (reference sequence). The CDR3 extends over 16 amino acids. CDR3 coding DNA: TGTGCCAGTAGTAAGAAACAGGGGGCTTCCTACAATGAGCAGTTCTTC. Translation gives CASSKKQGASYNEQFF.

This chain links TRBV23-1 with TRBJ1-4; perhaps TRBD1 as D (6 bases). TRBV23-1 falls under the ORF class, with uncertain function. Between the trimmed V and J ends, which lost 3 bases and 5 bases, there was a span of 16 bases. The CDR3 covers 16 residues. CDR3 protein: CASSHINLQGNEKLFF. Written as DNA, the CDR3 is TGCGCCAGCAGTCATATTAATCTGCAGGGGAATGAAAAACTGTTTTTT.

The V and J genes are TRBV28 and TRBJ2-7; 11 nucleotides agree with TRBD2. V shed 6 bases, J shed 2 bases, and the junction held 3 bases outside the gene matches. Germline CDR1 is MDHEN and CDR2 is SYDVKM. The CDR3 runs 14 residues. CDR3 loop: CASSTLAGAYEQYF. The CDR3 nucleotides are TGTGCCAGCAGCACACTAGCGGGAGCCTACGAGCAGTACTTC.

This chain joins TRBV5-3 and TRBJ2-7; TRBD1 matches 9 bases. TRBV5-3 is labeled an ORF, and its function is uncertain. This CDR3 has 19 amino acids. V shed 0 bases and J 5 bases; nucleotides not matched to a gene: 18. CDR3 loop: CARSLGTGDILPRLDEQYF. CDR3 nucleotide sequence: TGTGCCAGAAGCTTGGGGACAGGGGACATTTTGCCCCGACTCGACGAGCAGTACTTC.

The rearrangement links TRBV29-1 to TRBJ1-2; D uncertain. This CDR3 has 12 amino acids. Germline V CDR1 and CDR2: SQVTM, ANQGSEA. The ends were cut back, 5 bases at V and 3 bases at J, with 10 bases in the middle. In DNA form, the CDR3 reads TGCAGCGTTATCCCCGGGGACTATGGCTACACCTTC. This sequence encodes CSVIPGDYGYTF.

V usage is TRBV28 and J usage is TRBJ2-3, with 12 bases matching TRBD1. CDR3 size: 20 residues. CDR1 is MDHEN and CDR2 is SYDVKM in the germline V gene. The ends lost 4 bases at V and 3 bases at J; junction bases unmatched: 17. The CDR3 nucleotides are TGTGCCAGCAGTTCTAGTCATTCCCCGGGACAGGGGGCTCTAACAGATACGCAGTATTTT. Translation: CASSSSHSPGQGALTDTQYF.

The gene calls are TRBV3-1 (or the pseudogene TRBV3-2) and TRBJ2-1; the match to TRBD2 covers 9 bases. Unmatched junction bases numbered 12, after V lost 3 bases and J lost 6 bases. This CDR3 region has 17 residues. Germline CDR1 LGHDT, CDR2 YNNKEL (reference sequence). This CDR3 reads CASSQGRSGRSLNEQFF. The CDR3 region has the DNA TGTGCCAGCAGCCAGGGTAGAAGCGGGAGGAGCCTCAATGAGCAGTTCTTC.

In its sample, this clone was seen a few times. The chain couples TRBV4-1 to TRBJ2-1; 8 nucleotides match TRBD2. V lost 2 bases and J lost 1; bases outside the gene matches: 4. CDR1 and CDR2 from the germline V gene are MGHRA and YSYEKL. The CDR3 runs to 16 residues. This CDR3 reads CASSQSIAGSYNEQFF. DNA for the CDR3: TGCGCCAGCAGCCAATCGATAGCGGGGTCCTACAATGAGCAGTTCTTC.

The chain has TRBV5-4 and TRBJ2-7; TRBD1 might be the D (5 bases). With 4 bases removed from V and 0 bases from J, the gap between germline ends came to 14 bases. CDR1 SGHNT and CDR2 YYREEE come from the germline V gene (reference sequence). The CDR3 is 15 amino acids. CDR3 sequence reads: CASSAPKGVSYEQYF. In DNA form, the CDR3 reads TGTGCCAGCAGCGCTCCCAAAGGGGTCTCCTACGAGCAGTACTTC.

V is TRBV7-2 and J is TRBJ2-3; the match to TRBD2 covers 8 bases. J was trimmed by 0 bases and V by 8 bases; bases with no gene match: 4. Germline CDR1 SGHTA, CDR2 FQGNSA. The CDR3 length is 14 residues. CDR3 sequence (DNA): TGTGCCAGCGGGGAGCGGGAGAGCACAGATACGCAGTATTTT. As protein: CASGERESTDTQYF.

Here the CDR3 reads CASSRTDEVEQYF. Written as DNA, the CDR3 is TGTGCCAGCAGTCGGACGGACGAGGTCGAGCAGTACTTC. This chain links TRBV2 with TRBJ2-7; D is uncertain. Trimming left V 5 bases short and J 6 bases short, with 14 bases between. This CDR3 has 13 amino acids. Per the germline V gene, CDR1 is SNHLY and CDR2 is FYNNEI.

This rearrangement joins TRBV12-3 or TRBV12-4 to TRBJ1-1; unclear D gene. The length of the CDR3 is 13 residues. V was shortened by 7 bases and J by 0 bases, with 9 bases between the two germline ends. The CDR3 DNA sequence: TGTGCCAGCAATGGAGGACTGAACACTGAAGCTTTCTTT. Translated, it gives CASNGGLNTEAFF.

The rearrangement joins TRBV7-2 to TRBJ2-1; 7 nucleotides agree with TRBD1. V lost 4 bases to trimming and J lost 4 bases; unmatched junction nucleotides: 4. This CDR3 spans 14 amino acids. Per germline, CDR1 SGHTA and CDR2 FQGNSA. CDR3 sequence: CASSSQTGYNEQFF. The DNA for the CDR3 is TGTGCCAGCAGCTCACAGACAGGGTACAATGAGCAGTTCTTC. The complete variable domain, with remaining parts taken from reference TRBV7-2 and TRBJ2-1, reads GAGVSQSPSNKVTEKGKDVELRCDPISGHTALYWYRQSLGQGLEFLIYFQGNSAPDKSGLPSDRFSAERTGGSVSTLTIQRTQQEDSAVYLCASSSQTGYNEQFFGPGTRLTVL.

Here the CDR3 DNA reads TGCGCCGGCTCTATAGGGGGGCCGGGTAATGAGCAGTTCTTC. It encodes CAGSIGGPGNEQFF. The rearrangement links TRBV5-1 to TRBJ2-1, with D perhaps assigned TRBD1 or TRBD2 (6 bases each). V gave up 10 bases and J gave up 7 bases, with 21 bases separating them. CDR1 is SGHRS, CDR2 YFSETQ, per germline. The CDR3 is 14 amino acids.

V usage is TRBV6-1 and J usage is TRBJ2-7; TRBD2 aligns across 11 bases. The CDR3 extends over 17 amino acids. CDR1 is MNHNS and CDR2 is SASEGT in the germline V gene. With 0 bases clipped from V and 2 bases from J, the junction kept 6 bases outside the gene matches. The CDR3 sequence is CASSEAYPSGRPYEQYF. For the CDR3, the DNA is TGTGCCAGCAGTGAAGCTTACCCTAGCGGGAGGCCCTACGAGCAGTACTTC.

V gene TRBV7-3 combines with J gene TRBJ2-1; 7 bases match TRBD1. Germline-derived CDR1 and CDR2 are SGHTA and FQGTGA. Trimming removed 6 bases from V and 6 bases from J; junction bases left unmatched: 2. This CDR3 has 12 amino acids. The CDR3: CASSYRGNEQFF. For the CDR3, the DNA is TGTGCCAGCAGTTACAGGGGCAATGAGCAGTTCTTC. The full variable domain, completed using reference TRBV7-3 and TRBJ2-1, is GAGVSQTPSNKVTEKGKYVELRCDPISGHTALYWYRQSLGQGPEFLIYFQGTGAADDSGLPNDRFFAVRPEGSVSTLKIQRTERGDSAVYLCASSYRGNEQFFGPGTRLTVL.

The V gene is TRBV13, the J gene TRBJ2-7; D could derive from TRBD1 or TRBD2 (6 bases each). This CDR3 has 14 residues. Trimming stripped 4 bases from V and 3 bases from J, with 13 bases between. Per the germline V gene, CDR1 is PRHDT and CDR2 is FYEKMQ (reference sequence). The CDR3 DNA reads as TGTGCCAGCAGCTCACGGAGGGGGGTCTACGAGCAGTACTTC. It is translated as CASSSRRGVYEQYF.

The chain employs TRBV18 and TRBJ2-7; unclear D gene. The CDR3 runs to 14 residues. The V gene's germline CDR1 is KGHSH and CDR2 LQKENI. The V and J ends lost 4 bases and 2 bases respectively, with 12 bases between them. DNA of the CDR3: TGTGCCAGCTCACTATACAGTTCCACCTACGAGCAGTACTTC. This translates into CASSLYSSTYEQYF. The whole variable domain, filled in from reference TRBV18 and TRBJ2-7, reads NAGVMQNPRHLVRRRGQEARLRCSPMKGHSHVYWYRQLPEEGLKFMVYLQKENIIDESGMPKERFSAEFPKEGPSILRIQQVVRGDSAAYFCASSLYSSTYEQYFGPGTRLTVT.

This chain joins TRBV9 and TRBJ2-3; a weak D match, TRBD2 (7 bases). The germline V gene has CDR1 SGDLS and CDR2 YYNGEE. This CDR3 region has 13 residues. The V and J ends lost 3 bases and 8 bases respectively, with 13 bases between them. The CDR3 protein is CASSAGEGVTQYF. Written as DNA, the CDR3 is TGTGCCAGCAGCGCCGGGGAGGGGGTTACGCAGTATTTT.

In nucleotides, the CDR3 is TGTGCCAGCAGCTCCCGCGCCGAGGGACTAGGGAGGAATGAGCAGTTCTTC. Residues: CASSSRAEGLGRNEQFF. The V and J genes are TRBV9 and TRBJ2-1; 8 nucleotides match TRBD2. V was clipped by 4 bases and J by 7 bases; unmatched bases: 16. The CDR3 runs 17 residues. CDR1 and CDR2 from the germline V gene are SGDLS and YYNGEE.